The T cell receptor beta chain under discussion was sequenced for a study of cytomegalovirus exposure and HLA in healthy donors. Regarding this clone: Its specificity is not known.

Study-wide points: Most TCR sequences showed up rarely, but some public TCRs showed up in many donors. Fewer than 200 TCR beta chains were listed as cytomegalovirus-associated. Reports indicated that the classifier achieved high specificity and sensitivity in diagnosing cytomegalovirus status.

Germline V gives CDR1 MNHNS, CDR2 SASEGT. Deletions cut 3 bases from V and 8 bases from J, with 10 bases between. The CDR3 loop spans 13 amino acids. The assay was immunoSEQ multiplex PCR, and TCRdb's table has in-frame clones only and misses some. The profile shows approximately 150,000 clones, 91% of them singletons. The chain joins TRBV6-1 to TRBJ2-2; D is perhaps TRBD1 (6 bases). The sequenced sample was PBMCs. The TCR originated in a man between 18 and 29 years old in good health and CMV-seronegative. The CDR3 protein is CASSDRGGGELFF. In nucleotides, the CDR3 is TGTGCCAGCAGTGACAGGGGCGGTGGGGAGCTGTTTTTT.